The 26 T cell receptor beta chains reported below all come from one sample, sequenced in a study of a mutant IDH1 vaccine in newly diagnosed glioma. These TCRs' antigens remain unknown. Sample time point: week 23, last vaccination. A single vaccine dose contained 300 ug of mutant IDH1 20-mer peptide, and topical imiquimod was used with it. Clones were read by immunoSEQ multiplex PCR, and TCRdb kept only the in-frame ones, dropping some. The sample shows tens of thousands of clones, roughly 80% of them seen only once. The sequenced sample was PBMCs, obtained from a glioma patient whose treatment included an IDH1 peptide vaccine. The receptors were gathered from a man aged 35 to 55 with glioma.

The V gene is TRBV7-9, the J gene TRBJ1-1, with D possibly being TRBD1 (5 bases). Germline V lookup: CDR1 SEHNR, CDR2 FQNEAQ (reference sequence). The V end lost 5 bases, the J end lost 4 bases, and 20 bases lay between the germline ends. The CDR3 is 16 amino acids. DNA of the CDR3: TGTGCCAGCAGCGCAGGGATCGGGGACGCGGGCACTGAAGCTTTCTTT. The encoded protein is CASSAGIGDAGTEAFF.

The gene calls are TRBV4-1 and TRBJ1-1; possible D gene TRBD1, 6 bases. Trimming stripped 4 bases from V and 2 bases from J, with 14 bases between. This CDR3 contains 15 residues. In germline, CDR1 is MGHRA, CDR2 YSYEKL. DNA of the CDR3: TGCGCCAGCAGCCCAAGGACAGTAGAAAACACTGAAGCTTTCTTT. Protein sequence: CASSPRTVENTEAFF.

The chain has TRBV4-1 and TRBJ2-7; possibly TRBD2 for D (6 bases). The germline V and J ends were trimmed by 1 base and 1 base, with 11 bases remaining between them. CDR1 MGHRA and CDR2 YSYEKL come from the germline V gene. The CDR3 spans 15 residues. The DNA of the CDR3 is TGCGCCAGCAGCCAAGTCTGGGACTTATCCTACGAGCAGTACTTC. Translation: CASSQVWDLSYEQYF.

As for this clone: A junction boundary mismatches the germline segment, possibly from a read error. The J gene is TRBJ2-7, the V gene TRBV4-1, with 9 bases aligning to TRBD1. This CDR3 has 20 amino acids. The germline V gene has CDR1 MGHRA and CDR2 YSYEKL. This CDR3 is CASSQDPSSVTGQGQYVQYF. The CDR3 coding sequence is TGCGCCAGCAGCCAAGACCCCTCTTCAGTCACGGGACAGGGCCAGTACGTGCAGTACTTC.

The gene calls are TRBV6-6 and TRBJ2-3; a weak D match, TRBD2 (6 bases). This CDR3 comprises 16 residues. CDR1 MNHNY and CDR2 SVGAGI come from the germline V gene (reference sequence). V lost 0 bases and J 2 bases, leaving 12 bases between the germline ends. DNA of the CDR3: TGTGCCAGCAGTTACTCTTCACTGGACTACACAGATACGCAGTATTTT. This translates into CASSYSSLDYTDTQYF.

The V and J genes are TRBV13 and TRBJ1-4, with a weak D call TRBD1 (6 bases). Germline CDR1 is PRHDT and CDR2 is FYEKMQ (reference sequence). CDR3 size: 18 residues. Trimming removed 5 bases at V and 5 bases at J, with 24 bases between. The CDR3 DNA is TGTGCCAGCAGCCAATTTGTCCCCACAGGGCTGGAAAATGAAAAACTGTTTTTT. Its protein is CASSQFVPTGLENEKLFF.

The chain uses TRBV7-9 and TRBJ1-2; perhaps TRBD1 as D (5 bases). The CDR3 is made up of 16 amino acids. Germline V lookup: CDR1 SEHNR, CDR2 FQNEAQ (reference sequence). The germline V and J ends were trimmed by 0 bases and 6 bases, with 17 bases remaining between them. CDR3 sequence reads: CASSLAGRDGLNGYTF. DNA of the CDR3: TGTGCCAGCAGCTTAGCGGGCAGGGACGGACTAAATGGCTACACCTTC.

This sequence joins TRBV7-6 and TRBJ1-1, with D perhaps matching TRBD1 (5 bases). The CDR3 runs 14 residues. The germline V gene encodes CDR1 SGHVS and CDR2 FNYEAQ. V gave up 2 bases and J gave up 1 base, with 8 bases separating them. CDR3 coding DNA: TGTGCCAGCAGCTTAAGTACAGGGAACACTGAAGCTTTCTTT. It is translated as CASSLSTGNTEAFF. The full variable domain, with the rest looked up from reference TRBV7-6 and TRBJ1-1, is GAGVSQSPRYKVTKRGQDVALRCDPISGHVSLYWYRQALGQGPEFLTYFNYEAQQDKSGLPNDRFSAERPEGSISTLTIQRTEQRDSAMYRCASSLSTGNTEAFFGQGTRLTVV.

The genes are TRBV5-1 and TRBJ1-4; perhaps TRBD1 as D (5 bases). CDR1 is SGHRS and CDR2 is YFSETQ in the germline V gene. V was clipped by 0 bases and J by 3 bases, with 12 bases between them. The CDR3 runs to 16 residues. Written as DNA, the CDR3 is TGCGCCAGCAGCTTGGGGGCAGGGACGGCTAATGAAAAACTGTTTTTT. Translated, it gives CASSLGAGTANEKLFF.

This chain connects TRBV30 to TRBJ1-4, with TRBD1 matching over 9 bases. Germline values: CDR1 GTSNPN, CDR2 SVGIG (reference sequence). V lost 5 bases and J lost 7; bases outside the gene matches: 5. This CDR3 region has 13 residues. The CDR3 loop reads CAWAGTGSEKLFF. The CDR3 DNA follows: TGTGCCTGGGCCGGGACAGGGAGTGAAAAACTGTTTTTT. The complete variable domain, with remaining parts taken from reference TRBV30 and TRBJ1-4, reads SQTIHQWPATLVQPVGSPLSLECTVEGTSNPNLYWYRQAAGRGLQLLFYSVGIGQISSEVPQNLSASRPQDRQFILSSKKLLLSDSGFYLCAWAGTGSEKLFFGSGTQLSVL.

This rearrangement joins TRBV10-2 to TRBJ2-2; the D gene is possibly TRBD2 (6 bases). The CDR3 is 12 amino acids. The V and J ends lost 8 bases and 3 bases respectively, with 7 bases between them. Germline loops: CDR1 WSHSY, CDR2 SAAADI. The CDR3 DNA sequence: TGCGCCAGCTGGGGGGACACCGGGGAGCTGTTTTTT. Translating it yields CASWGDTGELFF.

V and J are TRBV14 and TRBJ1-1; D is uncertain. Trimming removed 1 base from V and 3 bases from J, with 12 bases in between. Germline V CDR1 and CDR2: SGHDN, FVKESK. The CDR3 has 15 residues. CDR3 sequence reads: CASSQVGTVDTEAFF. The CDR3 coding sequence is TGTGCCAGCAGCCAAGTAGGAACGGTGGACACTGAAGCTTTCTTT. Variable domain in full (rest from reference TRBV14 and TRBJ1-1): EAGVTQFPSHSVIEKGQTVTLRCDPISGHDNLYWYRRVMGKEIKFLLHFVKESKQDESGMPNNRFLAERTGGTYSTLKVQPAELEDSGVYFCASSQVGTVDTEAFFGQGTRLTVV.

The V gene is TRBV9, the J gene TRBJ2-1; 9 bases align to TRBD2. The CDR3 spans 16 residues. The junction had 12 bases not matched to a gene; V was cut back by 3 bases and J by 8 bases. Germline V gives CDR1 SGDLS, CDR2 YYNGEE. CDR3 region: CASSAPSGTSIHEQFF. For the CDR3, the DNA is TGTGCCAGCAGCGCTCCCTCCGGGACTAGCATTCATGAGCAGTTCTTC.

The rearrangement links TRBV5-1 to TRBJ2-3, with a tentative D call TRBD2 (6 bases). The ends were cut back, 4 bases at V and 3 bases at J, with 18 bases in the middle. Germline V gives CDR1 SGHRS, CDR2 YFSETQ. CDR3 length: 16 residues. As DNA, the CDR3 is TGCGCCAGCAGCCCCCAGGTAGCGCTAGCGACAGATACGCAGTATTTT. Protein sequence: CASSPQVALATDTQYF.

This clone showed up just once. The chain links TRBV7-2 to TRBJ2-5; 8 nucleotides align to TRBD2. V shed 6 bases and J 5 bases; nucleotides not matched to a gene: 14. Germline V lookup: CDR1 SGHTA, CDR2 FQGNSA. The CDR3 sequence is 16 residues long. For the CDR3, the DNA is TGTGCCAGCAGGCTAGGGGGGGGACTAGGTCGGGAGACCCAGTACTTC. Encoded protein: CASRLGGGLGRETQYF.

The chain recombines TRBV2 with TRBJ1-5, with a tentative D call TRBD1 (6 bases). Trimming removed 7 bases at V and 4 bases at J, with 14 bases between. The CDR3 is 14 amino acids. Germline V gene sequence: CDR1 SNHLY, CDR2 FYNNEI. The CDR3 DNA reads TGTGCCAGCAACCCTGGCCAGGGGAATCAGCCCCAGCATTTT. As protein: CASNPGQGNQPQHF.

This sequence joins TRBV5-1 and TRBJ2-4, with D hard to call. The CDR3 runs to 13 residues. Germline loops: CDR1 SGHRS, CDR2 YFSETQ. V was trimmed by 4 bases and J by 0 bases, leaving 5 bases between them. CDR3 coding DNA: TGCGCCAGCAGCCCTTTAGCCAAAAACATTCAGTACTTC. Translating gives CASSPLAKNIQYF.

The chain recombines TRBV29-1 with TRBJ2-5; a weak D match, TRBD1 (6 bases). CDR1 SQVTM and CDR2 ANQGSEA come from the germline V gene. Trimming pared 6 bases from V and 5 bases from J, leaving 13 bases between. CDR3 size: 12 residues. CDR3 DNA sequence: TGCAGCGTAGGACAGCTAGTGGAGACCCAGTACTTC. It is translated as CSVGQLVETQYF.

This clone occurred a few times. V gene TRBV7-2 combines with J gene TRBJ2-5; D perhaps matches TRBD2 (6 bases). V shed 2 bases and J shed 5 bases, with 15 bases lying between them. Germline-derived CDR1 and CDR2 are SGHTA and FQGNSA. The CDR3 runs to 15 residues. CDR3 in DNA: TGTGCCAGCAGCTTATATCGGGGGTTGAGTGAGACCCAGTACTTC. Its protein product is CASSLYRGLSETQYF.

V is TRBV7-7 and J is TRBJ2-7, with D possibly matching TRBD1 (5 bases). The ends were cut back, 5 bases at V and 3 bases at J, with 11 bases in the middle. Germline V CDR1 and CDR2: SSHAT, FNYEAQ (reference sequence). The CDR3 is made up of 13 amino acids. CDR3 nucleotides: TGTGCCAGCAGCCAGGACATTTACTACGAGCAGTACTTC. This encodes CASSQDIYYEQYF.

This rearrangement joins TRBV19 to TRBJ1-2; D unclear. CDR3 size: 12 residues. Germline lookup yields CDR1 LNHDA and CDR2 SQIVND (reference sequence). The V end was cut by 8 bases, the J end by 7 bases, with 14 bases between. The CDR3 region is CASSPPGFGYTF. The CDR3 DNA reads TGTGCCAGTTCCCCCCCGGGGTTTGGCTACACCTTC. The full variable domain, with the rest looked up from reference TRBV19 and TRBJ1-2, is DGGITQSPKYLFRKEGQNVTLSCEQNLNHDAMYWYRQDPGQGLRLIYYSQIVNDFQKGDIAEGYSVSREKKESFPLTVTSAQKNPTAFYLCASSPPGFGYTFGSGTRLTVV.

The rearrangement uses TRBV30 and TRBJ1-6; D is unclear. The CDR3 is 15 amino acids. The germline V gene has CDR1 GTSNPN and CDR2 SVGIG (reference sequence). V was clipped by 0 bases and J by 5 bases, with 11 bases between them. CDR3 in DNA: TGTGCCTGGAGTGTTATTTACATAAATAATTCACCCCTCCACTTT. This encodes CAWSVIYINNSPLHF.

This sequence joins TRBV6-5 and TRBJ2-7, with D possibly matching TRBD1 (6 bases). V lost 4 bases and J lost 5, with 12 bases in between. This CDR3 has 13 residues. Germline V gene data show CDR1 as MNHEY and CDR2 as SVGAGI. As DNA, the CDR3 is TGTGCCAGCAGTTCCCACAGGGTCAACGAGCAGTACTTC. This translates into CASSSHRVNEQYF.

This chain uses TRBV19 with TRBJ2-3, with TRBD1 matching 7 bases. Germline values: CDR1 LNHDA, CDR2 SQIVND (reference sequence). The CDR3 is 15 amino acids. Germline trimming cut 7 bases from V and 5 bases from J; bases unmatched to any gene: 12. DNA for the CDR3: TGTGCCAGTACCCCAGGGGGTCTAGGCATAGATACGCAGTATTTT. This translates into CASTPGGLGIDTQYF.

The gene calls are TRBV6-6 and TRBJ1-5; no clear D. Trimming removed 8 bases at V and 0 bases at J, with 2 bases between. Germline values: CDR1 MNHNY, CDR2 SVGAGI (reference sequence). The CDR3 runs to 11 residues. CDR3 sequence reads: CASPSNQPQHF. CDR3 DNA sequence: TGTGCCAGCCCTAGCAATCAGCCCCAGCATTTT.

The V and J genes are TRBV19 and TRBJ2-4, with 10 bases identical to TRBD1. Trimming cost V 1 base and J 7 bases; bases outside gene matches: 4. Germline CDR1 is LNHDA and CDR2 is SQIVND (reference sequence). The CDR3 covers 15 residues. The DNA for the CDR3 is TGTGCCAGTAGTATAGGGGGGACAGGGGCGAACATTCAGTACTTC. This sequence encodes CASSIGGTGANIQYF.